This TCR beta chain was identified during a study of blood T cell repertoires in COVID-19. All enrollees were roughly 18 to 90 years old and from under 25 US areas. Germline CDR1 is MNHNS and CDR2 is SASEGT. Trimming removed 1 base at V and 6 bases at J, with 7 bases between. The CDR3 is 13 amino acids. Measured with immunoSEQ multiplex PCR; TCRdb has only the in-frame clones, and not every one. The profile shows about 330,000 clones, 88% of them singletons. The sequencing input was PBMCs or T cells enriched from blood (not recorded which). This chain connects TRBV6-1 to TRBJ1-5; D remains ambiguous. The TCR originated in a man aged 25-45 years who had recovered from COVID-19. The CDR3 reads CASSEVPGQPQHF. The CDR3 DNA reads TGTGCCAGCAGTGAAGTTCCGGGTCAGCCCCAGCATTTT.